This T cell receptor (beta chain) was identified during a study of beta chain features in type 1 diabetes (dated by TCRdb to 2016 to 2019). For the wider study: Patients and healthy donors did not differ in mean age, gender distribution, total cell number or subset yield. A total of 90 million to 140 million sorted cells were examined across all samples, and RNA yield correlated strongly with the number of cells per subset. The study compared TCRB repertoires of sorted circulating CD4+ T cell subsets between recently diagnosed type 1 diabetes patients and matched healthy donors. Regulatory and stem cell-like memory subsets were obtained from only 8 patients and roughly eight healthy donors, while naive and central memory subsets were obtained from all 28 donors.

This clone was seen more than once but under ten times. Its antigen remains unidentified. No base quality information exists; no much larger clone differs at one position. Study-wide findings and limitations: Because small numbers of individuals were included in the HLA sub-analyses, any influence of HLA type on TCRB rearrangement was left unresolved. A moderate but significant shortening of TCRB CDR3 length was observed in type 1 diabetes patients in all four CD4+ subsets. The naive, central memory and regulatory TCRB repertoires appeared to resemble one another more closely among patients than among healthy donors. PCR might favor shorter templates, but patient and control samples were amplified and corrected together, so any skew would affect both groups equally. At VDJ recombination sites, type 1 diabetes patients had fewer insertions and more deleted nucleotides, which implies abnormalities in thymic rearrangement. Because cDNA was sequenced instead of genomic DNA, highly expressing activated cells could be over-represented, though the groups showed no difference in activation or CD3 levels.

The entire amount of isolated RNA was reverse transcribed using the High Capacity cDNA Reverse Transcription Kit, so the sequenced TCRB transcripts were expressed ones. Deep immunoSEQ sequencing was performed on naive, central memory and regulatory T cell samples, with an average of roughly 3.3 million total reads per sample. Sorted cells were lysed in RLT buffer, and RNA was extracted using DNase-treated RNeasy Micro or Mini kits according to cell number. Each cell subset was processed separately to prevent cross-contamination, with patient and healthy donor samples processed together. Using the immunoSEQ multiplex PCR, TCRB sequences were amplified from cDNA into 87-bp fragments spanning the CDR3 region. Amplicons were sequenced on the Illumina HiSeq platform. The study's own analysis went as follows. Synthetic template baselines were used to correct PCR bias computationally, reads within Hamming distance 2 were collapsed, and singletons that could not be merged were discarded. Reads were aligned against IMGT to assign V, D and J genes, CDR3 length and insertions or deletions at six rearrangement sites. Within each subset, clonotype counts were normalized to the number of sorted cells before true diversity and Gini coefficients were calculated with the tcR R package. Repertoire sharing was quantified using the overlap coefficient calculated on TCRB nucleotide sequences. Out-of-frame TCRB sequences from naive cells were analyzed as a proxy for the pre-selection repertoire. The clones in this table, taken by TCRdb from immuneACCESS, are in-frame only. Not every clone is retained; where verified, under half of the shortfall comes from an unresolved V gene, and the cause of the rest is unknown. Clone size and V and J calls were adopted from that table, with D and trimming inferred from the DNA. The sample table records fewer than 550,000 clones; roughly an eighth of these occur just once. Around 0.05% of the sample goes to the ten largest clones.

A single peripheral blood draw of about 120 mL on average was collected from each donor into heparinised tubes. A BD FACSAria II and a panel including CD45RO, CCR7, CD25, CD127, CD95 and CD27 were used to sort naive, central memory, regulatory and stem cell-like memory CD4+ T cells. A purity above 95% was achieved for all sorted populations. PBMCs were separated immediately by Lymphoprep density gradient centrifugation and were stained directly, without being cultured. To minimize batch effects, samples were stained and sorted in pairs, one healthy donor with one patient per experiment. According to the germline V gene (reference sequence), CDR1 reads MNHEY and CDR2 reads SMNVEV. The CDR3 spans 19 residues, from the cysteine through the phenylalanine. Only CDR3 DNA remains: 57 bases, in frame from the first base. V is reduced by 3 bases and J by 0 bases, leaving a spacing of 21 bases between them.

The clonotype comes from a young woman in good health. What was sequenced was naive CD4+ T cells from blood. This specimen's cell subset or site label, per the study, means: true naive CD4+ T cells. Rearrangement joined TRBV27 to TRBJ2-4, with the D segment identity uncertain. CDR3 sequence: CASSFVGNQPHLAKNIQYF. The DNA reads TGTGCCAGCAGTTTTGTGGGAAATCAGCCCCACCTAGCCAAAAACATTCAGTACTTC.